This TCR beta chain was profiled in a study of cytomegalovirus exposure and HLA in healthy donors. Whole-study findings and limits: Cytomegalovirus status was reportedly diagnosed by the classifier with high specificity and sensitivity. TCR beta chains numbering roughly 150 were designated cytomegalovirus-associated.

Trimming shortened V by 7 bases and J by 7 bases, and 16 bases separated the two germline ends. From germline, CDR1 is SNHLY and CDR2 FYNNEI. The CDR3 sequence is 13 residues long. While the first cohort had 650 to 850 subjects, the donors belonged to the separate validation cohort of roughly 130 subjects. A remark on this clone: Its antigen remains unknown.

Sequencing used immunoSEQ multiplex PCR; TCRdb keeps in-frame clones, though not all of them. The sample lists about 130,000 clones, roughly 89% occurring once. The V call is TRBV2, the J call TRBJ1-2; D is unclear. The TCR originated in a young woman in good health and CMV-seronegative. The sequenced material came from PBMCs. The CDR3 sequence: CASNKAPEVGYTF. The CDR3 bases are TGTGCCAGCAATAAGGCACCCGAGGTTGGCTACACCTTC.